The 18 T cell receptor beta chains in this list originate from one sample, sequenced in a study of shared clonotypes between healthy human individuals. The data were produced by immunoSEQ multiplex PCR, yet TCRdb's version contains in-frame clones alone and is incomplete. The table includes 950,000 to 1,100,000 clones, roughly 75% detected once. Input material: memory CD4+ T cells sorted from blood. Subset indicated: CD45RA-negative fraction. Receptors were obtained from a man aged 18-30 years in good health.

The chain recombines TRBV18 with TRBJ1-1; D is unclear. Germline CDR1 reads KGHSH; CDR2 reads LQKENI. The V and J ends lost 1 base and 3 bases respectively, with 15 bases between them. The CDR3 spans 16 residues. In nucleotides, the CDR3 is TGTGCCAGCTCACCACAAGTACTGGGCGGAGACACTGAAGCTTTCTTT. Its protein product is CASSPQVLGGDTEAFF.

The table lists this clone with many counts. The rearrangement joins TRBV11-2 to TRBJ2-7; D is uncertain. Germline V lookup: CDR1 SGHAT, CDR2 FQNNGV. Trimming left V 0 bases short and J 0 bases short, with 6 bases between. The CDR3 length is 14 residues. CDR3 sequence: CASSLDFTSYEQYF. The CDR3 nucleotides are TGTGCCAGCAGCTTAGATTTTACCTCCTACGAGCAGTACTTC.

The chain is built from TRBV6-1 and TRBJ1-5; 7 bases align to TRBD1. Germline CDR1 MNHNS, CDR2 SASEGT. This CDR3 has 13 residues. V lost 2 bases and J lost 6; bases outside the gene matches: 1. CDR3 protein: CASSESGGQPQHF. In nucleotides, the CDR3 is TGTGCCAGCAGTGAATCAGGGGGTCAGCCCCAGCATTTT.

This clone has a handful of counts. CDR3 amino acids: CASSEAQGQGVNQPQHF. In DNA form, the CDR3 reads TGTGCCAGCAGTGAAGCTCAAGGACAGGGGGTCAATCAGCCCCAGCATTTT. This chain connects TRBV6-1 to TRBJ1-5, with 10 bases identical to TRBD1. Germline lookup yields CDR1 MNHNS and CDR2 SASEGT. CDR3 size: 17 residues. The V gene end was trimmed by 0 bases and the J gene end by 3 bases; junction bases not matched to a gene: 5.

This clone showed up just a few times. Other DNA variants within this sample encode the same CDR3. J is TRBJ1-2 and V is TRBV6-6; 8 bases line up with TRBD1. V shed 5 bases and J 4 bases; nucleotides not matched to a gene: 3. There are 13 residues in the CDR3. From germline, CDR1 is MNHNY and CDR2 SVGAGI (reference sequence). The CDR3: CASSQGQAYGYTF. DNA for the CDR3: TGTGCCAGCAGTCAGGGACAGGCCTATGGCTACACCTTC.

J is TRBJ2-1 and V is TRBV7-2; TRBD2 matches 7 bases. The V segment lost 5 bases and the J segment 4 bases; nucleotides outside the gene matches: 11. CDR3 size: 16 residues. CDR1 is SGHTA, CDR2 FQGNSA, per germline. In DNA form, the CDR3 reads TGTGCCAGCAGCCTACTTGGGGAGGGCCGGTACAATGAGCAGTTCTTC. It is translated as CASSLLGEGRYNEQFF.

The chain combines TRBV11-2 with TRBJ2-6, with D tentatively TRBD1 or TRBD2 (5 bases each). Germline loops: CDR1 SGHAT, CDR2 FQNNGV. Trimming shortened V by 1 base and J by 2 bases, and 12 bases separated the two germline ends. The CDR3 is 17 residues long. CDR3 loop: CASSLVGGYTGANVLTF. The DNA of the CDR3 is TGTGCCAGCAGCTTAGTTGGGGGTTATACTGGGGCCAACGTCCTGACTTTC.

The genes are TRBV5-1 and TRBJ2-3, with D possibly being TRBD2 (5 bases). The CDR3 has 15 residues. The germline V gene has CDR1 SGHRS and CDR2 YFSETQ. V was trimmed by 0 bases and J by 2 bases, leaving 10 bases between them. The CDR3 sequence is CASSLVEDSTDTQYF. In DNA form, the CDR3 reads TGCGCCAGCAGCTTGGTAGAGGACTCCACAGATACGCAGTATTTT. The whole variable domain, remainder taken from reference TRBV5-1 and TRBJ2-3, is KAGVTQTPRYLIKTRGQQVTLSCSPISGHRSVSWYQQTPGQGLQFLFEYFSETQRNKGNFPGRFSGRQFSNSRSEMNVSTLELGDSALYLCASSLVEDSTDTQYFGPGTRLTVL.

This clone was observed a few times. The V and J genes are TRBV28 and TRBJ2-3; 8 bases map to TRBD2. The germline V gene encodes CDR1 MDHEN and CDR2 SYDVKM. The CDR3 loop spans 16 amino acids. The trim removed 6 bases at V and 6 bases at J, leaving 14 bases unmatched. The CDR3 is CASRVPGVAGLDTQYF. CDR3 DNA: TGTGCCAGCAGAGTCCCCGGGGTAGCGGGGTTGGATACGCAGTATTTT. Looking up the rest from reference TRBV28 and TRBJ2-3 gives the full variable domain: DVKVTQSSRYLVKRTGEKVFLECVQDMDHENMFWYRQDPGLGLRLIYFSYDVKMKEKGDIPEGYSVSREKKERFSLILESASTNQTSMYLCASRVPGVAGLDTQYFGPGTRLTVL.

This chain links TRBV28 with TRBJ2-1; D call uncertain. The CDR3 sequence is 11 residues long. The V end lost 7 bases, the J end lost 8 bases, and 9 bases lay between the germline ends. CDR1 MDHEN and CDR2 SYDVKM come from the germline V gene. The CDR3 protein is CASTALYEQFF. CDR3 coding DNA: TGTGCCAGCACCGCTCTGTATGAGCAGTTCTTC.

The chain uses TRBV4-3 and TRBJ2-2; no clear D gene. Germline CDR1 is LGHNA and CDR2 is YSLEER. Trimming took off 0 bases at V and 7 bases at J, with 6 bases between the two ends. The CDR3 has 13 amino acids. The CDR3 reads CASSQDSIGELFF. The CDR3 coding sequence is TGCGCCAGCAGCCAAGATTCTATCGGGGAGCTGTTTTTT.

The gene calls are TRBV6-1 and TRBJ2-7, with 9 bases that match TRBD2. CDR3 size: 14 residues. In germline, CDR1 is MNHNS, CDR2 SASEGT. The ends lost 6 bases at V and 4 bases at J; junction bases unmatched: 7. This chain's CDR3 is CASRVSGGGYEQYF. In DNA form, the CDR3 reads TGTGCCAGCAGAGTTAGCGGGGGCGGGTACGAGCAGTACTTC.

This clone was picked up a small number of times. The rearrangement joins TRBV5-6 to TRBJ2-7; D unresolved. Germline values: CDR1 SGHDT, CDR2 YYEEEE. CDR3 length equals 13 residues. V shed 5 bases and J shed 1 base, with 10 bases lying between them. The CDR3 nucleotides read TGTGCCAGCAGTAACGAGGTGTCCTACGAGCAGTACTTC. Its protein product is CASSNEVSYEQYF.

The table lists this clone with a few counts. The chain has TRBV28 and TRBJ1-1; D not resolved. CDR1 is MDHEN, CDR2 SYDVKM, per germline. This CDR3 contains 11 residues. V was cut by 6 bases and J by 4 bases, with 6 bases left in between. CDR3 amino acids: CASRLLTEAFF. The CDR3 DNA reads TGTGCCAGCAGACTCCTCACTGAAGCTTTCTTT.

The CDR3: CASSLRGNEQFF. In DNA, the CDR3 is TGTGCCAGCAGCTTAAGGGGCAATGAGCAGTTCTTC. V and J are TRBV7-9 and TRBJ2-1; D possibly corresponds to TRBD1 (5 bases). The CDR3 is made up of 12 amino acids. Trimming took off 2 bases at V and 6 bases at J, with 5 bases between the two ends. Germline V lookup: CDR1 SEHNR, CDR2 FQNEAQ (reference sequence).

This sequence joins TRBV28 and TRBJ1-2, with D maybe TRBD1 (6 bases). Germline CDR1 is MDHEN and CDR2 is SYDVKM. V lost 2 bases to trimming and J lost 7 bases, with 14 bases between them. There are 14 residues in the CDR3. Here the CDR3 DNA reads TGTGCCAGCAGTTTAAGGTCGGGGGCGGGTGGCTACACCTTC. It translates to CASSLRSGAGGYTF.

This chain uses TRBV30 with TRBJ1-2; D uncertain. The CDR3 has 12 residues. V dropped 4 bases and J dropped 8 bases, with 14 bases sitting between them. The germline V gene has CDR1 GTSNPN and CDR2 SVGIG (reference sequence). The CDR3 reads CAWKKAFGGYTF. In nucleotides, the CDR3 is TGTGCCTGGAAAAAAGCCTTCGGGGGCTACACCTTC.

This clone came up a few times. For the CDR3, the DNA is TGTGCCAGCTCGGCGGTAGTTGAGACCCAGTACTTC. It encodes CASSAVVETQYF. This chain joins TRBV28 and TRBJ2-5; D gene ambiguous. The germline V gene encodes CDR1 MDHEN and CDR2 SYDVKM. The length of the CDR3 is 12 residues. Trimming shortened V by 8 bases and J by 5 bases, and 12 bases separated the two germline ends.